The T cell receptor (beta chain) under discussion was sequenced for a study of blood T cell repertoires in COVID-19. Seattle's cohort entered during active infection and was followed longitudinally. Data came from immunoSEQ multiplex PCR; TCRdb stores just in-frame clones and leaves some out. The sample lists around 100,000 clones, roughly 88% seen once, with approximately 7% in the top ten. CDR3 length equals 14 residues. V shed 0 bases and J shed 3 bases, with 8 bases lying between them. Germline CDR1 and CDR2: MNHEY and SVGAGI. This clone was found once. The source of this sequence is a man younger than 35 with COVID-19, enrolled during active disease. This sequence joins TRBV6-5 and TRBJ2-5; D unclear. Sequenced: peripheral blood. CDR3: CASSYSLAKETQYF. The CDR3 nucleotides read TGTGCCAGCAGTTACTCCTTAGCAAAAGAGACCCAGTACTTC.